This T cell receptor beta chain emerged from a study of blood T cell repertoires in COVID-19. Some clones are missing from TCRdb's copy, which holds only in-frame ones; the method was immunoSEQ multiplex PCR. The table records some 300,000 clones, 75% to 90% of them present only once. Germline CDR1 is LGHDT and CDR2 is YNNKEL (reference sequence). This CDR3 region has 15 residues. The V gene lost 0 bases and the J gene lost 3 bases, with 11 bases spanning the gap. Sample: peripheral blood. This chain uses TRBV3-1 (or the pseudogene TRBV3-2) with TRBJ1-2; no clear D gene. The TCR originated in a woman aged 70 to 79 with COVID-19, enrolled during active disease. CDR3 residues: CASSQDLPGYYGYTF. For the CDR3, the DNA is TGTGCCAGCAGCCAAGATTTACCAGGCTACTATGGCTACACCTTC.